This T cell receptor (beta chain) originates from a study of cytomegalovirus exposure and HLA in healthy donors. The sample holds one count of this clone. V was clipped by 8 bases and J by 0 bases, with 17 bases between them. CDR1 is MDHEN, CDR2 SYDVKM, per germline. The CDR3 has 16 amino acids. Only in-frame clones appear in the TCRdb table, and some are missing; sequencing was by immunoSEQ multiplex PCR. This sample has 150,000 or so clones, with approximately 90% found just once. This TCR derives from a woman between 25 and 40 years old in good health and CMV-seropositive. Material: PBMCs. V and J are TRBV28 and TRBJ1-5; maybe TRBD1 (6 bases). The CDR3 DNA reads TGTGCCAGCCTCCAACAAACAGGGTTTAGCAATCAGCCCCAGCATTTT. It specifies CASLQQTGFSNQPQHF.